Following are 30 T cell receptor beta chains from one sample sequenced in a study of patients and donors after allogeneic stem cell transplantation. TCRdb processed the RT-PCR reads anew with MiXCR; each CDR3 protein has one entry. The table shows roughly 880,000 distinct CDR3 sequences, with about 20% occurring only once. Sequencing used blood, either unsorted or a sorted T cell fraction (not recorded which). The receptors come from a human donor who was either an allogeneic HSCT recipient or a stem cell or donor lymphocyte infusion donor (not recorded which). It is not recorded whose cells these are; they may come from a transplant donor.

This clonotype was counted a few times. V is TRBV5-1 and J is TRBJ1-4; no reliable D call. V gave up 1 base and J gave up 8 bases, with 15 bases separating them. The CDR3 is 15 amino acids. Per the germline V gene, CDR1 is SGHRS and CDR2 is YFSETQ. CDR3 DNA: TGCGCCAGCAGCTTGTTTCCAAGGGAAGACGAAAAACTGTTTTTT. It specifies CASSLFPREDEKLFF.

The table lists this clonotype with a few counts. The chain has TRBV11-1 and TRBJ2-3; a possible D gene is TRBD1 (6 bases). Germline CDR1 is SGHAT and CDR2 is FQDESV (reference sequence). The CDR3 covers 16 residues. Trimming took 4 bases from V and 2 from J, leaving 16 bases between them. The CDR3, as DNA: TGTGCCAGCAGCTCGGACAGCTTTTCCCACACAGATACGCAGTATTTT. As protein: CASSSDSFSHTDTQYF.

This clonotype was recorded at least ten times. The chain recombines TRBV29-1 with TRBJ2-7; 7 bases fit TRBD2. The J segment lost 3 bases and the V segment lost 5 bases, leaving 13 bases of the junction unmatched. The CDR3 is 15 residues long. Germline V gene data show CDR1 as SQVTM and CDR2 as ANQGSEA. The CDR3 nucleotides read TGCAGCGTTTTGGGGGGGGAGCTAAGCAGCTACGAGCAGTACTTC. It is translated as CSVLGGELSSYEQYF.

CDR3 nucleotide sequence: TGCGCCAGCAGCTTGAGTACTAGCGGGAGGCCACTACAAGAGACCCAGTACTTC. Translation gives CASSLSTSGRPLQETQYF. This chain connects TRBV5-1 to TRBJ2-5; 12 bases match TRBD2. Germline CDR1 SGHRS, CDR2 YFSETQ. V shed 1 base and J 2 bases; nucleotides not matched to a gene: 9. The length of the CDR3 is 18 residues.

This clonotype was detected ten times or more. In DNA form, the CDR3 reads TGCGCCAGCAGCCACCAAGTCGGGGCCAGGGAGGGAGAGACCCAGTACTTC. Translated, it gives CASSHQVGAREGETQYF. The V call is TRBV4-3, the J call TRBJ2-5, with 7 bases that match TRBD2. The trim removed 3 bases at V and 4 bases at J, leaving 14 bases unmatched. The CDR3 contains 17 residues. From germline, CDR1 is LGHNA and CDR2 YSLEER.

This clonotype showed up just a few times. The CDR3 nucleotides read TGTGCCAGCAGTTTAGTGGGGCCATCCTTCTACGAGCAGTACTTC. It specifies CASSLVGPSFYEQYF. The rearrangement uses TRBV12-3 or TRBV12-4 and TRBJ2-7; TRBD1 is a possible D gene (5 bases). The CDR3 extends over 15 amino acids. Between the trimmed V and J ends, which lost 1 base and 3 bases, there was a span of 13 bases.

The chain carries TRBV7-2 and TRBJ2-3, with a tentative D call TRBD2 (6 bases). The CDR3 runs to 13 residues. Trimming stripped 3 bases from V and 5 bases from J, with 9 bases between. Germline CDR1 is SGHTA and CDR2 is FQGNSA. Written as DNA, the CDR3 is TGTGCCAGCAGCTTTAACGGGGGAGATACGCAGTATTTT. This sequence encodes CASSFNGGDTQYF.

V usage is TRBV2 and J usage is TRBJ1-1; TRBD1 matches 7 bases. After removal of 8 bases from V and 1 base from J, the junction contained 4 bases not matched to a gene. CDR1 and CDR2 (germline): SNHLY, FYNNEI. The length of the CDR3 is 13 residues. For the CDR3, the DNA is TGTGCCAGCGTTGGGGACAGGAACACTGAAGCTTTCTTT. It yields the protein CASVGDRNTEAFF.

This clonotype was observed a handful of times. This chain uses TRBV24-1 with TRBJ2-3, with D unclear. This CDR3 region has 13 residues. V dropped 4 bases and J dropped 2 bases, with 6 bases sitting between them. Germline-derived CDR1 and CDR2 are KGHDR and SFDVKD. The CDR3 DNA is TGTGCCACCAGTGACCTCCTCACAGATACGCAGTATTTT. Its protein product is CATSDLLTDTQYF.

The chain joins TRBV6-6 to TRBJ1-1, with no clear D. CDR1 MNHNY and CDR2 SVGAGI come from the germline V gene (reference sequence). This CDR3 is 13 amino acids long. V was cut by 4 bases and J by 4 bases, with 10 bases left in between. DNA for the CDR3: TGTGCCAGCAGTTCTCTGTGGGGCACTGAAGCTTTCTTT. As protein: CASSSLWGTEAFF.

This clonotype has a handful of counts. The J gene is TRBJ2-1, the V gene TRBV12-3 or TRBV12-4; 13 positions agree with TRBD2. This CDR3 contains 17 residues. J was trimmed by 10 bases and V by 5 bases; bases with no gene match: 14. This CDR3 reads CASSLGTSGIVVKEQFF. In DNA form, the CDR3 reads TGTGCCAGCAGTCTCGGGACTAGCGGGATCGTCGTTAAAGAGCAGTTCTTC.

This clonotype was observed at least ten times. The J gene is TRBJ1-4, the V gene TRBV6-1, with TRBD1 as a possible D gene (5 bases). The CDR3 extends over 14 amino acids. V was cut by 5 bases and J by 3 bases, with 10 bases left in between. Germline loops: CDR1 MNHNS, CDR2 SASEGT. In DNA form, the CDR3 reads TGTGCCAGCAGTCTCGGGACCCCTAATGAAAAACTGTTTTTT. This codes for CASSLGTPNEKLFF.

At least ten counts were recorded for this clonotype. The genes are TRBV14 and TRBJ2-2, with D unclear. Trimming pared 0 bases from V and 0 bases from J, leaving 8 bases between. The CDR3 sequence is 16 residues long. Germline V gene sequence: CDR1 SGHDN, CDR2 FVKESK. CDR3 DNA sequence: TGTGCCAGCAGCCAAGATTGGAGATCGAACACCGGGGAGCTGTTTTTT. It yields the protein CASSQDWRSNTGELFF.

The table lists this clonotype with a few counts. This chain links TRBV9 with TRBJ2-1, with 13 bases fitting TRBD2. The CDR3 has 17 amino acids. Germline loops: CDR1 SGDLS, CDR2 YYNGEE. Germline trimming cut 3 bases from V and 6 bases from J; bases unmatched to any gene: 9. Here the CDR3 reads CASSARGLAGPANEQFF. DNA for the CDR3: TGTGCCAGCAGCGCACGGGGACTAGCGGGACCAGCCAATGAGCAGTTCTTC.

The chain recombines TRBV2 with TRBJ2-3; D is tentatively TRBD1 or TRBD2 (5 bases each). The V end lost 5 bases, the J end lost 2 bases, and 8 bases lay between the germline ends. The CDR3 loop spans 13 amino acids. The germline CDR1 and CDR2 sequences are SNHLY and FYNNEI. The CDR3 loop reads CASSSGATDTQYF. The CDR3 region has the DNA TGTGCCAGCAGTTCCGGGGCCACAGATACGCAGTATTTT.

The rearrangement links TRBV7-8 to TRBJ1-3, with D tentatively TRBD1 (5 bases). This CDR3 has 16 amino acids. Per germline, CDR1 SGHVS and CDR2 FQNEAQ. V was clipped by 5 bases and J by 0 bases, with 14 bases between them. For the CDR3, the DNA is TGTGCCAGCAGCAAATTGACAGCAGCCTCTGGAAACACCATATATTTT. This codes for CASSKLTAASGNTIYF.

This clonotype was detected ten times or more. CDR3 protein: CASSPTSGQETQYF. The CDR3 DNA follows: TGCGCCAGCAGCCCGACTAGCGGACAAGAGACCCAGTACTTC. The rearrangement links TRBV5-1 to TRBJ2-5, with 9 bases identical to TRBD2. Germline V lookup: CDR1 SGHRS, CDR2 YFSETQ. V shed 4 bases and J 2 bases; nucleotides not matched to a gene: 3. CDR3 length: 14 residues.

This rearrangement joins TRBV7-2 to TRBJ1-5, with no clear D. Germline V gives CDR1 SGHTA, CDR2 FQGNSA. With 1 base removed from V and 5 bases from J, the gap between germline ends came to 9 bases. The CDR3 sequence is 14 residues long. The CDR3 loop reads CASSLGRSYQPQHF. CDR3 coding DNA: TGTGCCAGCAGCTTAGGCAGGTCATATCAGCCCCAGCATTTT.

V is TRBV11-1 and J is TRBJ2-7, with D unclear. CDR3 length: 13 amino acids. V was pared by 4 bases and J by 2 bases, with 9 bases between. CDR1 SGHAT and CDR2 FQDESV come from the germline V gene (reference sequence). The CDR3 is CASSSDLAYEQYF. CDR3 nucleotide sequence: TGTGCCAGCAGCTCGGATCTAGCCTACGAGCAGTACTTC.

This clonotype showed up just a few times. The chain is built from TRBV14 and TRBJ2-1; 10 bases align to TRBD2. J gave up 10 bases and V 4 bases, and 10 bases lay outside the gene matches. The CDR3 is 15 amino acids. In germline, CDR1 is SGHDN, CDR2 FVKESK. CDR3 DNA: TGTGCCAGCAGCCTAGCGGGACTAGCGAATCTGGAGCAGTTCTTC. Protein: CASSLAGLANLEQFF.

This chain uses TRBV21-1 with TRBJ2-6; the table assigns TRBD1, which was not confirmed against the DNA. TRBV21-1 is a known pseudogene. The CDR3 has 18 amino acids. CDR3 sequence reads: CASSPREGHLSGANVLTF. The CDR3 DNA reads as TGTGCCAGCAGCCCCCGTGAGGGACACCTCTCTGGGGCCAACGTCCTGACTTTC.

In its sample, this clonotype was seen a few times. V is TRBV15 and J is TRBJ2-7, with 10 bases aligning to TRBD2. Germline V gives CDR1 LNHNV, CDR2 YYDKDF (reference sequence). This CDR3 spans 15 amino acids. The V gene end was trimmed by 1 base and the J gene end by 2 bases; junction bases not matched to a gene: 2. The CDR3 loop reads CATSRVAGGPYEQYF. The DNA for the CDR3 is TGTGCCACCAGCAGAGTAGCGGGAGGACCCTACGAGCAGTACTTC. The variable domain in full, with the rest retrieved from reference TRBV15 and TRBJ2-7, is DAMVIQNPRYQVTQFGKPVTLSCSQTLNHNVMYWYQQKSSQAPKLLFHYYDKDFNNEADTPDNFQSRRPNTSFCFLDIRSPGLGDTAMYLCATSRVAGGPYEQYFGPGTRLTVT.

V and J are TRBV5-1 and TRBJ1-4, with 8 bases fitting TRBD1. CDR1 and CDR2 from the germline V gene are SGHRS and YFSETQ. This CDR3 has 14 residues. V gave up 5 bases and J gave up 7 bases; unmatched junction bases: 7. CDR3 sequence reads: CASRPDREGEKLFF. In nucleotides, the CDR3 is TGCGCCAGCAGGCCGGACAGGGAGGGTGAAAAACTGTTTTTT. Full variable domain (missing parts from reference TRBV5-1 and TRBJ1-4): KAGVTQTPRYLIKTRGQQVTLSCSPISGHRSVSWYQQTPGQGLQFLFEYFSETQRNKGNFPGRFSGRQFSNSRSEMNVSTLELGDSALYLCASRPDREGEKLFFGSGTQLSVL.

The chain is built from TRBV6-1 and TRBJ1-2, with D unresolved. There are 14 residues in the CDR3. Per the germline V gene, CDR1 is MNHNS and CDR2 is SASEGT. The ends were cut back, 6 bases at V and 1 base at J, with 12 bases in the middle. CDR3: CASSLQEFNYGYTF. The DNA for the CDR3 is TGTGCCAGCAGCCTCCAGGAATTTAACTATGGCTACACCTTC.

The chain links TRBV20-1 to TRBJ2-1; no reliable D call. CDR3 size: 14 residues. Trimming cost V 2 bases and J 0 bases, with 8 bases left between them. Germline V gene sequence: CDR1 DFQATT, CDR2 SNEGSKA (reference sequence). The CDR3 here is CSARRSSSYNEQFF. The CDR3 DNA is TGCAGTGCTAGAAGGTCCAGCTCCTACAATGAGCAGTTCTTC.

The chain employs TRBV6-5 and TRBJ2-1; unclear D gene. This CDR3 comprises 15 residues. Germline V gene lookup returns CDR1 MNHEY and CDR2 SVGAGI. Trimming removed 4 bases at V and 4 bases at J, with 14 bases between. As DNA, the CDR3 is TGTGCCAGCAGTTCTACGGGCCTCGATTACAATGAGCAGTTCTTC. Its translation: CASSSTGLDYNEQFF.

This clonotype appeared a few times. The V and J genes are TRBV4-3 and TRBJ1-6, with a weak D call TRBD1 (6 bases). The CDR3 is made up of 15 amino acids. The V gene's germline CDR1 is LGHNA and CDR2 YSLEER. V lost 4 bases to trimming and J lost 10 bases, with 17 bases between them. The CDR3 loop reads CASSRAGARESPLHF. The CDR3 nucleotides read TGCGCCAGCAGCCGGGCAGGGGCAAGGGAATCACCCCTCCACTTT.

The chain is built from TRBV5-1 and TRBJ2-7, with D possibly TRBD1 on 6 matching bases. With 1 base removed from V and 7 bases from J, the gap between germline ends came to 21 bases. Per germline, CDR1 SGHRS and CDR2 YFSETQ. The CDR3 has 16 residues. CDR3 DNA sequence: TGCGCCAGCAGCTTGTTGCCCGGGACAAGGGCTCTGGAGCAGTACTTC. Its protein product is CASSLLPGTRALEQYF.

J is TRBJ1-6 and V is TRBV6-5; D gene ambiguous. CDR1 and CDR2 from the germline V gene are MNHEY and SVGAGI. CDR3 size: 14 residues. V lost 2 bases to trimming and J lost 6 bases, with 8 bases between them. The CDR3 sequence: CASSYGRLNSPLHF. CDR3 DNA: TGTGCCAGCAGTTACGGCAGGCTTAATTCACCCCTCCACTTT.

The chain recombines TRBV9 with TRBJ2-6; D possibly corresponds to TRBD1 (5 bases). Per germline, CDR1 SGDLS and CDR2 YYNGEE. The CDR3 sequence is 18 residues long. V shed 0 bases and J shed 1 base, with 14 bases lying between them. CDR3: CASSVAPIGHSGANVLTF. CDR3 DNA sequence: TGTGCCAGCAGCGTAGCCCCGATAGGACATTCTGGGGCCAACGTCCTGACTTTC.